Shown below are 22 T cell receptor beta chains from a single sample sequenced in a study of blood T cell repertoires in COVID-19 (dated by TCRdb to about 2020). The method behind the library was the immunoSEQ multiplex PCR assay. The immuneACCESS repertoire file appears here via TCRdb, limited to in-frame rearrangements. These files lack a portion of the clones; in checked studies, under half of the deficit traces to unresolved V genes, and the cause of the others is not known. The sample records fewer than 350,000 clones, roughly 89% of which are singletons. The ten top clones hold approximately 5.2% of the sample. Sequenced: PBMCs or T cells enriched from blood (not recorded which). The receptors here all came from a man in his 60s who had recovered from COVID-19.

The genes are TRBV5-3 and TRBJ1-2; D remains ambiguous. TRBV5-3 is marked as an open reading frame, function uncertain. V lost 2 bases and J lost 4, with 18 bases in between. The CDR3 has 16 amino acids. This CDR3 is CARSFGGPFRCYGYTF. DNA of the CDR3: TGTGCCAGAAGCTTCGGCGGGCCGTTTCGATGCTATGGCTACACCTTC.

This sequence joins TRBV11-2 and TRBJ2-7, with D tentatively TRBD2 (6 bases). V was clipped by 0 bases and J by 0 bases, with 9 bases between them. The germline CDR1 and CDR2 sequences are SGHAT and FQNNGV. This CDR3 has 15 residues. The CDR3 DNA is TGTGCCAGCAGCTTAGATTCGCGGGACTCCTACGAGCAGTACTTC. Its protein product is CASSLDSRDSYEQYF.

In its sample, this clone was seen once. This chain links TRBV5-1 with TRBJ2-1, with a weak D call TRBD2 (6 bases). The CDR3 totals 15 residues. Trimming cost V 7 bases and J 4 bases, with 18 bases left between them. The V gene's germline CDR1 is SGHRS and CDR2 YFSETQ. This CDR3 is CASGSIAESYNEQFF. The CDR3 DNA reads as TGCGCCAGCGGAAGCATAGCGGAATCTTACAATGAGCAGTTCTTC.

The DNA for the CDR3 is TGTGCCAGCAGCGTAGAAGGGACAGGGCCATCGAATCCCTACGAGCAGTACTTC. This codes for CASSVEGTGPSNPYEQYF. The gene calls are TRBV9 and TRBJ2-7, with TRBD1 identical over 9 bases. V dropped 0 bases and J dropped 2; count of bases not matched to a gene: 12. The germline V gene encodes CDR1 SGDLS and CDR2 YYNGEE. This CDR3 has 18 amino acids. Drawing the rest from reference TRBV9 and TRBJ2-7, the complete variable domain is DSGVTQTPKHLITATGQRVTLRCSPRSGDLSVYWYQQSLDQGLQFLIQYYNGEERAKGNILERFSAQQFPDLHSELNLSSLELGDSALYFCASSVEGTGPSNPYEQYFGPGTRLTVT.

With respect to this clone: Its ends do not fully match the called genes, so a read error is possible. The rearrangement uses TRBV2 and TRBJ1-5; a possible D gene is TRBD1 (5 bases). Germline V CDR1 and CDR2: SNHLY, FYNNEI. The CDR3 is 9 residues long. The CDR3 sequence is CASSGRGDF. The DNA of the CDR3 is TGTGCCAGCAGTGGACGGGGGGATTTT.

The rearrangement uses TRBV14 and TRBJ2-3, with TRBD1 as a possible D gene (5 bases). The CDR3 has 15 residues. Germline-derived CDR1 and CDR2 are SGHDN and FVKESK. Trimming left V 1 base short and J 1 base short, with 9 bases between. CDR3: CASSQGTFRTDTQYF. The CDR3 coding sequence is TGTGCCAGCAGCCAAGGGACATTCCGCACAGATACGCAGTATTTT.

V is TRBV28 and J is TRBJ1-5, with D perhaps matching TRBD1 (5 bases). The CDR3 is 15 residues long. The V end was cut by 1 base, the J end by 2 bases, with 9 bases between. Germline V gene data show CDR1 as MDHEN and CDR2 as SYDVKM. CDR3 sequence reads: CASSLLGVGNQPQHF. CDR3 DNA: TGTGCCAGCAGTTTATTAGGGGTGGGCAATCAGCCCCAGCATTTT.

V is TRBV28 and J is TRBJ2-2; perhaps TRBD1 as D (6 bases). Germline V lookup: CDR1 MDHEN, CDR2 SYDVKM. The CDR3 extends over 15 amino acids. The V gene lost 3 bases and the J gene lost 5 bases, with 13 bases spanning the gap. The CDR3 reads CASSFVPGVTGELFF. Written as DNA, the CDR3 is TGTGCCAGCAGTTTTGTGCCAGGGGTGACCGGGGAGCTGTTTTTT.

The V call is TRBV29-1, the J call TRBJ1-4; D gene ambiguous. This CDR3 is built from 14 residues. CDR1 is SQVTM and CDR2 is ANQGSEA in the germline V gene. V was clipped by 4 bases and J by 3 bases, with 12 bases between them. The CDR3 sequence: CSVGHGPSNEKLFF. The CDR3 region has the DNA TGCAGCGTTGGTCATGGCCCTTCTAATGAAAAACTGTTTTTT.

The V gene is TRBV15, the J gene TRBJ1-6; TRBD1 might be the D (6 bases). Trimming took 5 bases from V and 4 from J, leaving 12 bases between them. From germline, CDR1 is LNHNV and CDR2 YYDKDF (reference sequence). The CDR3 consists of 15 residues. The chain's CDR3 is CATSRGQIYNSPLHF. CDR3 nucleotide sequence: TGTGCCACCAGCCGTGGACAGATTTATAATTCACCCCTCCACTTT.

The V gene is TRBV7-3, the J gene TRBJ2-2, with a tentative D call TRBD2 (6 bases). Germline assignment: CDR1 SGHTA and CDR2 FQGTGA. V was trimmed by 5 bases and J by 6 bases, leaving 16 bases between them. This CDR3 spans 15 amino acids. CDR3 region: CASSPSGLPAGELFF. Here the CDR3 DNA reads TGTGCCAGCAGCCCTTCGGGACTCCCGGCCGGGGAGCTGTTTTTT. The full variable domain, rest sourced from reference TRBV7-3 and TRBJ2-2, is GAGVSQTPSNKVTEKGKYVELRCDPISGHTALYWYRQSLGQGPEFLIYFQGTGAADDSGLPNDRFFAVRPEGSVSTLKIQRTERGDSAVYLCASSPSGLPAGELFFGEGSRLTVL.

V gene TRBV28 combines with J gene TRBJ1-5, with D hard to call. The CDR3 extends over 19 amino acids. Germline lookup yields CDR1 MDHEN and CDR2 SYDVKM. The V gene lost 3 bases and the J gene lost 0 bases, with 21 bases spanning the gap. For the CDR3, the DNA is TGTGCCAGCAGTTTTTCGGTCTCTCACTTACTCTATAGCAATCAGCCCCAGCATTTT. Translating it yields CASSFSVSHLLYSNQPQHF.

The chain has TRBV28 and TRBJ1-6; D is possibly TRBD1 (5 bases). This CDR3 contains 14 residues. Germline lookup yields CDR1 MDHEN and CDR2 SYDVKM. V lost 6 bases and J 7 bases, leaving 13 bases between the germline ends. CDR3 coding DNA: TGTGCCAGCAGCATTAGGACAAGAAATTCACCCCTCCACTTT. Translated: CASSIRTRNSPLHF.

The chain uses TRBV6-5 and TRBJ2-1, with D possibly TRBD1 on 6 matching bases. The germline V and J ends were trimmed by 2 bases and 9 bases, with 14 bases remaining between them. Per the germline V gene, CDR1 is MNHEY and CDR2 is SVGAGI. The CDR3 is 14 amino acids. The CDR3 region has the DNA TGTGCCAGCAGTTACAGCCAGGGGTGGAGTGAGCAGTTCTTC. Protein sequence: CASSYSQGWSEQFF.

V and J are TRBV19 and TRBJ1-5; D is uncertain. Germline CDR1 LNHDA, CDR2 SQIVND (reference sequence). Between the trimmed V and J ends, which lost 2 bases and 3 bases, there was a span of 5 bases. This CDR3 comprises 13 residues. The CDR3 nucleotides read TGTGCCAGTAGTATATGGCTCAATCAGCCCCAGCATTTT. It yields the protein CASSIWLNQPQHF.

The V call is TRBV7-9, the J call TRBJ1-2; 7 nucleotides align to TRBD1. In germline, CDR1 is SEHNR, CDR2 FQNEAQ (reference sequence). The CDR3 consists of 16 residues. The V gene end was trimmed by 7 bases and the J gene end by 0 bases; junction bases not matched to a gene: 11. CDR3 loop: CASNRQGLRANYGYTF. Written as DNA, the CDR3 is TGTGCCAGCAACAGACAGGGACTTCGAGCTAACTATGGCTACACCTTC. Full variable domain (outside the CDR3, taken from reference TRBV7-9 and TRBJ1-2): DTGVSQNPRHKITKRGQNVTFRCDPISEHNRLYWYRQTLGQGPEFLTYFQNEAQLEKSRLLSDRFSAERPKGSFSTLEIQRTEQGDSAMYLCASNRQGLRANYGYTFGSGTRLTVV.

Of note for this clone: The identical CDR3 is also encoded by other nucleotide sequences in the sample. V is TRBV5-1 and J is TRBJ1-4; 7 positions match TRBD1. Looked up from germline, CDR1 is SGHRS and CDR2 is YFSETQ. This CDR3 contains 14 residues. With V trimmed by 0 bases and J by 7 bases, 3 bases remained unmatched. CDR3 in DNA: TGCGCCAGCAGCTTGGGACAGGGCGGTGAAAAACTGTTTTTT. As protein: CASSLGQGGEKLFF.

The V and J genes are TRBV29-1 and TRBJ2-1; possible D gene TRBD1, 6 bases. CDR1 and CDR2 from the germline V gene are SQVTM and ANQGSEA. V lost 1 base to trimming and J lost 0 bases, with 7 bases between them. CDR3 length: 14 residues. The DNA of the CDR3 is TGCAGCGTTGAAGGGACAGACTCCTACAATGAGCAGTTCTTC. Translation: CSVEGTDSYNEQFF.

This chain joins TRBV28 and TRBJ1-2, with D unclear. Trimming pared 3 bases from V and 4 bases from J, leaving 3 bases between. The CDR3 spans 11 residues. The germline CDR1 and CDR2 sequences are MDHEN and SYDVKM. CDR3 amino acids: CASSFGYGYTF. The CDR3 DNA sequence: TGTGCCAGCAGTTTCGGCTATGGCTACACCTTC.

This sequence joins TRBV19 and TRBJ2-5; D unresolved. V lost 0 bases, J lost 7 bases, and 12 bases lay in between. Looked up from germline, CDR1 is LNHDA and CDR2 is SQIVND (reference sequence). The CDR3 totals 14 residues. The CDR3 loop is CASSIDASLGTQYF. The CDR3 DNA reads as TGTGCCAGTAGTATAGACGCTAGTCTGGGGACCCAGTACTTC. The complete variable domain, with remaining parts taken from reference TRBV19 and TRBJ2-5, reads DGGITQSPKYLFRKEGQNVTLSCEQNLNHDAMYWYRQDPGQGLRLIYYSQIVNDFQKGDIAEGYSVSREKKESFPLTVTSAQKNPTAFYLCASSIDASLGTQYFGPGTRLLVL.

CDR3 in DNA: TGTGCCAGCAGTGAACGGGGGGCCGCTCATAATGGCTACACCTTC. This translates into CASSERGAAHNGYTF. The V gene is TRBV6-1, the J gene TRBJ1-2, with D perhaps matching TRBD1 (6 bases). The germline CDR1 and CDR2 sequences are MNHNS and SASEGT. This CDR3 comprises 15 residues. Trimming shortened V by 2 bases and J by 6 bases, and 16 bases separated the two germline ends.

The chain is built from TRBV18 and TRBJ1-5; a possible D gene is TRBD1 (5 bases). V lost 2 bases, J lost 0 bases, and 8 bases lay in between. The CDR3 loop spans 15 amino acids. The germline CDR1 and CDR2 sequences are KGHSH and LQKENI. This CDR3 reads CASSPVGDSNQPQHF. The CDR3, as DNA: TGTGCCAGCTCACCAGTAGGGGATAGCAATCAGCCCCAGCATTTT.